The T cell receptor beta chain described here comes from a study of long-term antiretroviral therapy in people with HIV. V gave up 8 bases and J gave up 0 bases, with 8 bases separating them. Per the germline V gene, CDR1 is WSHSY and CDR2 is SAAADI. This CDR3 comprises 13 residues. Version v3.0 of the immunoSEQ assay ran at survey level. Repertoires were generated with immunoSEQ multiplex PCR, while TCRdb's copy carries only in-frame clones and drops some. This sample carries 10,000 to 15,000 clones, around 77% of them seen once, and the ten largest clones take 15% to 20%. The rearrangement links TRBV10-2 to TRBJ2-1; D tentatively fits TRBD1 or TRBD2 (5 bases each). The input for sequencing was unsorted PBMCs, taken 0.5 years before starting antiretroviral therapy. This receptor was identified in a woman aged 40 to 50 with HIV. The CDR3 sequence is CASSGTSYNEQFF. The CDR3 nucleotides read TGCGCCAGCTCGGGGACCTCCTACAATGAGCAGTTCTTC.